The clone carrying this T cell receptor (beta chain) was seen a few times. Its specificity is not known. The V gene's germline CDR1 is SGDLS and CDR2 YYNGEE. V lost 0 bases to trimming and J lost 0 bases; unmatched junction nucleotides: 11. This CDR3 spans 19 amino acids. TCRdb's copy holds only in-frame clones and misses some; the assay was immunoSEQ multiplex PCR. The sample holds approximately 45,000 clones, roughly three quarters seen once. The data stem from a study of memory CD4+ T cells and cytomegalovirus serostatus. Study conclusions and caveats: The CMV-associated TCR signature appears largely within the CD4+ memory repertoire. CD4+ memory repertoires contained about 40% of the roughly 150 reported CMV TCRbeta sequences.

Single viable CD3+CD4+CD8-CD45RO+ cells were sorted as the memory CD4+ T cells. CD4+ T cells were isolated by positive magnetic selection. The chain carries TRBV9 and TRBJ1-3; 8 bases are shared with TRBD1. The sample was memory CD4+ T cells from blood. This TCR came from an adult in good health and CMV-seronegative. CDR3 in DNA: TGTGCCAGCAGCGTAGTAGGCAGGGGGCGGCCCGGCTCTGGAAACACCATATATTTT. This encodes CASSVVGRGRPGSGNTIYF. The variable domain in full, with the rest retrieved from reference TRBV9 and TRBJ1-3, is DSGVTQTPKHLITATGQRVTLRCSPRSGDLSVYWYQQSLDQGLQFLIQYYNGEERAKGNILERFSAQQFPDLHSELNLSSLELGDSALYFCASSVVGRGRPGSGNTIYFGEGSWLTVV.